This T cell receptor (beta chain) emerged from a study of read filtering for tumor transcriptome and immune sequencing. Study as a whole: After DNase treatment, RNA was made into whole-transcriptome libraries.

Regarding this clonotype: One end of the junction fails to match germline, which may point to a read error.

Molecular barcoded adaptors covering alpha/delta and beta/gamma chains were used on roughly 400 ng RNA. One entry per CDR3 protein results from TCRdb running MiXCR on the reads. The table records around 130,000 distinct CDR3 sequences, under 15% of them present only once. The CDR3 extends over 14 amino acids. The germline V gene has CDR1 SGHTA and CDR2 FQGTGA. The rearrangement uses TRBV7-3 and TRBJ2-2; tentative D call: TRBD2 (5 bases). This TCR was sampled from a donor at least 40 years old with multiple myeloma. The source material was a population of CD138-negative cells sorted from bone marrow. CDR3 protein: CASSPGPVPGERFF. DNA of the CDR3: TGTGCCAGCAGCCCCGGGCCCGTGCCCGGGGAGCGGTTTTTT.